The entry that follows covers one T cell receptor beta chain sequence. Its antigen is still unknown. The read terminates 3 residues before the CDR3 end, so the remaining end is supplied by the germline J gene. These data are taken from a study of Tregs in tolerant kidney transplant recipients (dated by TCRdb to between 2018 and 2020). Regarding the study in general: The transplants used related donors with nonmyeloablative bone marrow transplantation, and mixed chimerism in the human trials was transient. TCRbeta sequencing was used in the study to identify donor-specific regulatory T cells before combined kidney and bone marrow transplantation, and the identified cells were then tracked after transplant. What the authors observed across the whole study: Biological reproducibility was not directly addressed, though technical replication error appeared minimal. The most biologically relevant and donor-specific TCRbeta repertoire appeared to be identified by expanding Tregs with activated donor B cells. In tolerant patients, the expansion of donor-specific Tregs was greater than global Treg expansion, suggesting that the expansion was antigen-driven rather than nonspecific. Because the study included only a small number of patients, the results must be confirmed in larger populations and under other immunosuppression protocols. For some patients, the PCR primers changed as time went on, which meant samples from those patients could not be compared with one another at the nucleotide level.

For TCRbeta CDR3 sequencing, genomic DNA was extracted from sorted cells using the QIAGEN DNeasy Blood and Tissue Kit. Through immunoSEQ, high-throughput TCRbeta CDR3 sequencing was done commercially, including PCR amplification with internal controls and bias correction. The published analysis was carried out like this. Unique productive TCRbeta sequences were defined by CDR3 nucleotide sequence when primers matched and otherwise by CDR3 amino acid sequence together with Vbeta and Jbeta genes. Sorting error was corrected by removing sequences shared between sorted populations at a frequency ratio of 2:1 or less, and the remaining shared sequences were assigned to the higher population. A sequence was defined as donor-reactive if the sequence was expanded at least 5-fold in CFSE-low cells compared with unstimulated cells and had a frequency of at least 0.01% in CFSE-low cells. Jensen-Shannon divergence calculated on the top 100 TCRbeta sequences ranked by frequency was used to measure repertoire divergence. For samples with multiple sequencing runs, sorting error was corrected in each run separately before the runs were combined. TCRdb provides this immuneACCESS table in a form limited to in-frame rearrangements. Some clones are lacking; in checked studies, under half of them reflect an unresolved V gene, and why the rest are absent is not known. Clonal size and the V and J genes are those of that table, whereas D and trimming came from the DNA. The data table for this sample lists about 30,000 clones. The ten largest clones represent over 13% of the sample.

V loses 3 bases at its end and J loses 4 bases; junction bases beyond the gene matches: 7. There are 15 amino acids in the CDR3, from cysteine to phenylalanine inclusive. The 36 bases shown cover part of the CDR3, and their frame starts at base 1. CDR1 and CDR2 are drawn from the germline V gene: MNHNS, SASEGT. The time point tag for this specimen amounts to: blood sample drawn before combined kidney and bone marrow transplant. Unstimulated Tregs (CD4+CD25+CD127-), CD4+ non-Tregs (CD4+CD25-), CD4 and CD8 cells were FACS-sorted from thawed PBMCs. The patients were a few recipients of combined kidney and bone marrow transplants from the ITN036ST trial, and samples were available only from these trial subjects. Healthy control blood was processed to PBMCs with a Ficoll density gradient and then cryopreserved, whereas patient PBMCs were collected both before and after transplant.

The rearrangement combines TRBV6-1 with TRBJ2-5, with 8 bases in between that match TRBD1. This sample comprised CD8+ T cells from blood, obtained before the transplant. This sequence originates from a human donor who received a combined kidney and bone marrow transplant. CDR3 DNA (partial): TGTGCCAGCAGTGACAGGGGGCGCAACCTAGAGACC. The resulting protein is CASSDRGRNLET. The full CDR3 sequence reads CASSDRGRNLETQYF.